One T cell receptor (beta chain) is described in this entry. Its target is not known. Sequencing used immunoSEQ multiplex PCR; TCRdb keeps in-frame clones, though not all of them. The repertoire has 75,000 to 100,000 clones, over 85% of them found once; the top ten carry roughly 0.5%. V shed 5 bases and J 3 bases; nucleotides not matched to a gene: 12. CDR3 length: 17 amino acids. Germline V lookup: CDR1 SEHNR, CDR2 FQNEAQ (reference sequence). The data stem from a study of graft-versus-host responses after intestinal transplantation. About the study: Recipients underwent multivisceral, liver-intestinal, or isolated intestinal transplants. The study gave all recipients anti-thymocyte globulin induction, then tacrolimus and steroids for approximately three years. Regarding the study as a whole: Present in recipient marrow, GvH clones included some that appeared first in ileum or blood.

The starting material was unstimulated CD8+ T cells sorted from spleen or lymph node cells, obtained before intestinal transplant. The sequence was collected from a human donor who received an intestinal transplant. V gene TRBV7-9 combines with J gene TRBJ2-1; 8 bases are a match to TRBD2. The CDR3 region is CASSPSDGLAIYNEQFF. In nucleotides, the CDR3 is TGTGCCAGCAGCCCATCAGATGGACTAGCAATCTACAATGAGCAGTTCTTC.